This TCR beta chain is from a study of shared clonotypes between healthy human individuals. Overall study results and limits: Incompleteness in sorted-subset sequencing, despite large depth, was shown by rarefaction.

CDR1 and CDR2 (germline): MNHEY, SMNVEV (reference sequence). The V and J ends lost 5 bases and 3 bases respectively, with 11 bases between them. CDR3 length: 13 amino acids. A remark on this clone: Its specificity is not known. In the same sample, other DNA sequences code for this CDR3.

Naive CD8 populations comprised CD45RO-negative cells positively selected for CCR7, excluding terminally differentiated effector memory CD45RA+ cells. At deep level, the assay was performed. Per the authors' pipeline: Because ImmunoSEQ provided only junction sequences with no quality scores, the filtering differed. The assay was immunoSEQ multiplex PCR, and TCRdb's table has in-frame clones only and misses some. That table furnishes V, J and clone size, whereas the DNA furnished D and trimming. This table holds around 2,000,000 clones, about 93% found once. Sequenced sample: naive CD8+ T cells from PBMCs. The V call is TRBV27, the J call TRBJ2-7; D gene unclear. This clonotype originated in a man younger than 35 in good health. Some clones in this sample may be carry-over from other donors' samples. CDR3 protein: CASSPHLNYEQYF. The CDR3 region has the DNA TGTGCCAGCAGTCCCCACCTTAACTACGAGCAGTACTTC.